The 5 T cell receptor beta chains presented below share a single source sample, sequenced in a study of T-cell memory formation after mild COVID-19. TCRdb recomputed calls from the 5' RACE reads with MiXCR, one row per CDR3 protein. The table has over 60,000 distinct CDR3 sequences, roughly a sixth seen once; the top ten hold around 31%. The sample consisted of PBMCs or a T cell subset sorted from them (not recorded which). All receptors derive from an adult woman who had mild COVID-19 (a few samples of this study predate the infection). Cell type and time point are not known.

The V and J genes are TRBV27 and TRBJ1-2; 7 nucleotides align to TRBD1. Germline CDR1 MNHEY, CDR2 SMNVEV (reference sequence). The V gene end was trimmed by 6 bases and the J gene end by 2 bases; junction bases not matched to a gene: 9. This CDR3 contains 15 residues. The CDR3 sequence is CASSRTDRANYGYTF. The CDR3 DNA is TGTGCCAGCAGCCGAACCGACAGGGCAAACTATGGCTACACCTTC.

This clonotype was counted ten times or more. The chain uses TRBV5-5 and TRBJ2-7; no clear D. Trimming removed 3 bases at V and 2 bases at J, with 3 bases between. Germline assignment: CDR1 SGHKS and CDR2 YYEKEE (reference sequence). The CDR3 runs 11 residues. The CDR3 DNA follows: TGTGCCAGCAGCTCACCCTACGAGCAGTACTTC. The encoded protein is CASSSPYEQYF.

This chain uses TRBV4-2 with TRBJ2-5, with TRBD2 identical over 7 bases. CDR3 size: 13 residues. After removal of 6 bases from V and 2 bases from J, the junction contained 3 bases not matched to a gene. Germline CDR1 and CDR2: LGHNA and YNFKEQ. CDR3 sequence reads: CASRSSGQETQYF. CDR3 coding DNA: TGTGCCAGCAGGTCTAGCGGACAAGAGACCCAGTACTTC.

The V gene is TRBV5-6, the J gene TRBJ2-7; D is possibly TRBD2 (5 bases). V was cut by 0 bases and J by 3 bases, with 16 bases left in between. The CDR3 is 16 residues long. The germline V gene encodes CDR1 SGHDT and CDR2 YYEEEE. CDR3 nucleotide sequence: TGTGCCAGCAGCTTGGAGGGCAGGAGGACTTTCTACGAGCAGTACTTC. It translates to CASSLEGRRTFYEQYF. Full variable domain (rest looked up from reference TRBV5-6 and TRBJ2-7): DAGVTQSPTHLIKTRGQQVTLRCSPKSGHDTVSWYQQALGQGPQFIFQYYEEEERQRGNFPDRFSGHQFPNYSSELNVNALLLGDSALYLCASSLEGRRTFYEQYFGPGTRLTVT.

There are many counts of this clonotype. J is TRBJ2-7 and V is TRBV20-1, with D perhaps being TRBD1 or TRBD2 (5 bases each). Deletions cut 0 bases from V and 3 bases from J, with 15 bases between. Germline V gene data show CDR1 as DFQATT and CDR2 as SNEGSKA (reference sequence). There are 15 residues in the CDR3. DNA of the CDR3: TGCAGTGCTAGAGATATTCAGGAGGACATCTACGAGCAGTACTTC. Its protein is CSARDIQEDIYEQYF.